A selection of T cell receptor beta chains follows, all from one sample in a study of shared clonotypes between healthy human individuals. Assay used: immunoSEQ multiplex PCR; TCRdb lists only in-frame clones, some missing. The data hold 1.5 million to 1.9 million clones, with roughly 98% observed a single time. Sample: naive CD4+ T cells sorted from blood. The receptors were gathered from a man aged 30-40 years in good health. The CDR3 runs from the conserved cysteine through the conserved F or W. The D gene is left open where the match is weak. Size is stated for part of the rows, as once, few or many counts, or as a class when the clone is expanded.

>TRBV2|-|-|TRBJ1-5
CASSEIGRNNQPQHF
TGTGCCAGCAGTGAAATTGGGAGGAACAATCAGCCCCAGCATTTT
>TRBV6-1|-|-|TRBJ1-2
CASSDTGSYGYTF
TGTGCCAGCAGTGACACAGGCTCCTATGGCTACACCTTC
>TRBV15|once|TRBD2|TRBJ2-3
CATSRGGTSGSEDTQYF
TGTGCCACCAGCAGAGGTGGGACTAGCGGGAGTGAAGATACGCAGTATTTT
>TRBV12-2|-|-|TRBJ2-1
CASLIKGPSGTVDNEQFF
TGTGCAAGTCTCATAAAGGGCCCCTCCGGGACAGTTGACAATGAGCAGTTCTTC
>TRBV18|-|TRBD2|TRBJ2-2
CASSPPTSGRTTGELFF
TGTGCCAGCTCACCACCGACTAGCGGGAGGACCACCGGGGAGCTGTTTTTT
>TRBV5-1|-|-|TRBJ2-3
CASSLMMAETSTDTQYF
TGCGCCAGCAGCTTGATGATGGCGGAAACTAGCACAGATACGCAGTATTTT
>TRBV5-5|-|-|TRBJ1-1
CASSSFNRAAFF
TGTGCCAGCAGCTCTTTCAACAGGGCGGCTTTCTTT
>TRBV29-1|-|-|TRBJ2-1
CSVVPGPTVNEQFF
TGCAGCGTTGTGCCGGGACCGACCGTCAATGAGCAGTTCTTC
>TRBV27|-|TRBD1|TRBJ2-7
CASSPNRGRLYEQYF
TGTGCCAGCAGCCCGAACAGGGGGCGCCTGTACGAGCAGTACTTC
>TRBV5-4|-|-|TRBJ2-5
CASSFGGWETQYF
TGTGCCAGCAGCTTCGGGGGATGGGAGACCCAGTACTTC
>TRBV4-3|-|-|TRBJ2-3
CASSQGRADTQYF
TGCGCCAGCAGCCAAGGGCGGGCAGATACGCAGTATTTT
>TRBV5-1|-|TRBD2|TRBJ2-5
CASRGLAGEWNQETQYF
TGCGCCAGCAGGGGCTTAGCGGGAGAGTGGAACCAAGAGACCCAGTACTTC
>TRBV7-3|-|-|TRBJ2-6
CASSSLYGANVLTF
TGTGCCAGCAGCTCCCTCTATGGGGCCAACGTCCTGACTTTC
>TRBV18|once|-|TRBJ2-7
CASSPPSAYSYEQYF
TGTGCCAGCTCACCACCTAGCGCTTACTCCTACGAGCAGTACTTC
>TRBV7-6|-|-|TRBJ2-1
CASSSRLQSSYNEQFF
TGTGCCAGCAGCTCACGCCTCCAGAGCTCCTACAATGAGCAGTTCTTC
>TRBV18|-|-|TRBJ2-3
CASSPIAKGAPTDTQYF
TGTGCCAGCTCACCCATAGCAAAAGGGGCACCCACAGATACGCAGTATTTT
>TRBV28|-|TRBD1|TRBJ2-7
CASSRYRGTYEQYF
TGTGCCAGCAGTAGATACAGGGGAACCTACGAGCAGTACTTC
>TRBV20-1|-|-|TRBJ1-1
CSAREEVRAFF
TGCAGTGCTAGAGAGGAAGTTCGGGCTTTCTTT
>TRBV7-3|-|TRBD2|TRBJ2-1
CASSPTSGSSYNEQFF
TGTGCCAGCAGCCCAACTAGCGGGAGCTCCTACAATGAGCAGTTCTTC
>TRBV7-8|-|-|TRBJ2-7
CASSLEVKTGSYEQYF
TGTGCCAGCAGCTTAGAAGTAAAGACAGGCTCCTACGAGCAGTACTTC
>TRBV18|-|-|TRBJ2-7
CASSPGTPIGEQYF
TGTGCCAGCTCTCCCGGGACGCCAATCGGCGAGCAGTACTTC
>TRBV18|-|TRBD2|TRBJ2-7
CASSPRTSSHEQYF
TGTGCCAGCTCACCGAGGACTAGCTCCCACGAGCAGTACTTC
>TRBV7-9|-|TRBD2|TRBJ2-1
CASGKAGGPSVQFF
TGTGCCAGCGGAAAAGCGGGAGGGCCCTCGGTGCAGTTCTTC
>TRBV29-1|-|-|TRBJ2-1
CSVAHYEQFF
TGCAGCGTTGCTCACTATGAGCAGTTCTTC
>TRBV7-8|-|-|TRBJ2-7
CASSLGGDLFLGEQYF
TGTGCCAGCAGCTTAGGTGGAGACTTGTTTTTGGGGGAGCAGTACTTC
>TRBV4-1|-|-|TRBJ2-3
CASSQAGGTSTDTQYF
TGCGCCAGCAGCCAAGCAGGCGGAACTAGCACAGATACGCAGTATTTT
>TRBV28|-|TRBD2|TRBJ2-7
CASSIQGLAGVGHEQYF
TGTGCCAGCAGTATTCAGGGACTAGCGGGAGTGGGCCACGAGCAGTACTTC
>TRBV10-3|-|-|TRBJ2-7
CAISEPGLRNEQYF
TGTGCCATCAGTGAGCCGGGACTCAGAAACGAGCAGTACTTC